This entry lists 24 T cell receptor beta chains sequenced from one sample in a study of early T cells in non-severe SARS-CoV-2 infection. TCRdb redid the calling of the 5' RACE reads with MiXCR, one entry per CDR3 protein. Of 56,000 or so distinct CDR3 sequences listed, around 8% are singletons. Specimen: whole blood. The receptor source for this set is an adult who was a healthcare worker with PCR-confirmed SARS-CoV-2 infection or an uninfected control (not recorded which).

This clonotype was observed a few times. The CDR3 bases are TGTGCCAGCAGCTTAGTTGGGGGGGCGGGAGATACGCAGTATTTT. Amino acids: CASSLVGGAGDTQYF. The chain links TRBV11-2 to TRBJ2-3; D is perhaps TRBD2 (7 bases). The V gene lost 1 base and the J gene lost 5 bases, with 13 bases spanning the gap. The CDR3 runs 15 residues. Germline CDR1 SGHAT, CDR2 FQNNGV.

V usage is TRBV10-1 and J usage is TRBJ2-2; 7 nucleotides align to TRBD2. The CDR3 has 14 residues. Germline-derived CDR1 and CDR2 are WNHNN and SYGVQD (reference sequence). V dropped 6 bases and J dropped 8; count of bases not matched to a gene: 9. The CDR3 DNA reads as TGCGCCAGCAGGGAGGGACTATCAACGGGGGAGCTGTTTTTT. This encodes CASREGLSTGELFF.

This clonotype came up a few times. The chain carries TRBV3-1 and TRBJ2-5; D remains unclear. Trimming shortened V by 1 base and J by 1 base, and 13 bases separated the two germline ends. This CDR3 is built from 16 residues. Germline-derived CDR1 and CDR2 are LGHDT and YNNKEL (reference sequence). CDR3 nucleotide sequence: TGTGCCAGCAGCCAAGTTGAAAGTCAGACCCAAGAGACCCAGTACTTC. This gives the protein CASSQVESQTQETQYF.

This clonotype showed up just a few times. The chain uses TRBV3-1 and TRBJ1-6; 8 bases map to TRBD1. The V and J ends lost 2 bases and 7 bases, in that order; junction bases with no gene match: 4. Germline values: CDR1 LGHDT, CDR2 YNNKEL (reference sequence). The CDR3 runs to 15 residues. The CDR3 region has the DNA TGTGCCAGCAGCCAAAAGGACAGGGCGAATTCACCCCTCCACTTT. This codes for CASSQKDRANSPLHF.

This clonotype was detected only a few times. This sequence joins TRBV14 and TRBJ2-2, with D possibly matching TRBD2 (5 bases). The CDR3 consists of 14 residues. CDR1 and CDR2 from the germline V gene are SGHDN and FVKESK. Trimming removed 3 bases at V and 6 bases at J, with 11 bases between. As DNA, the CDR3 is TGTGCCAGCAGCCAGTCAATTAGCGCCGGGGAGCTGTTTTTT. Encoded protein: CASSQSISAGELFF.

A remark on this clonotype: At one boundary the junction diverges from the germline segment, which might be a read error. This chain joins TRBV18 and TRBJ2-7, with 12 bases lining up with TRBD2. Germline lookup yields CDR1 KGHSH and CDR2 LQKENI. The length of the CDR3 is 18 residues. Written as DNA, the CDR3 is TGTGCCAGCTCGATCATTGCTAGCGGGAGGGCCGAATCCTACGGGCAGTACTTC. It yields the protein CASSIIASGRAESYGQYF.

There are many counts of this clonotype. The chain uses TRBV9 and TRBJ2-1; possibly TRBD2 for D (7 bases). Trimming pared 0 bases from V and 8 bases from J, leaving 15 bases between. The CDR3 has 15 residues. Germline V gene data show CDR1 as SGDLS and CDR2 as YYNGEE. The CDR3 DNA reads as TGTGCCAGCAGCGTAGCTGGGGGGGCCCTTGATGAGCAGTTCTTC. As protein: CASSVAGGALDEQFF.

This clonotype was counted many times. The chain combines TRBV9 with TRBJ1-2, with 7 bases aligning to TRBD1. V lost 0 bases to trimming and J lost 4 bases; unmatched junction nucleotides: 6. The CDR3 covers 15 residues. Germline CDR1 reads SGDLS; CDR2 reads YYNGEE. CDR3 DNA sequence: TGTGCCAGCAGCGTAGCTGGGGGACAGACCTATGGCTACACCTTC. Translation gives CASSVAGGQTYGYTF.

The rearrangement links TRBV5-4 to TRBJ2-7, with TRBD1 as a possible D gene (7 bases). The germline V gene has CDR1 SGHNT and CDR2 YYREEE (reference sequence). CDR3 size: 16 residues. Deletions cut 4 bases from V and 2 bases from J, with 19 bases between. In DNA, the CDR3 is TGTGCCAGCAGCCACCTTAGCGGAGGGGGCACCTACGAGCAGTACTTC. This codes for CASSHLSGGGTYEQYF.

The chain links TRBV18 to TRBJ1-1, with TRBD1 as a possible D gene (5 bases). The germline V and J ends were trimmed by 6 bases and 1 base, with 15 bases remaining between them. Per the germline V gene, CDR1 is KGHSH and CDR2 is LQKENI. The CDR3 runs to 15 residues. In DNA form, the CDR3 reads TGTGCCAGCTCGACAGCATCCGCTAAGAACACTGAAGCTTTCTTT. Amino acids: CASSTASAKNTEAFF.

The V gene is TRBV28, the J gene TRBJ2-6; D is tentatively TRBD1 or TRBD2 (7 bases each). Germline V CDR1 and CDR2: MDHEN, SYDVKM. CDR3 size: 17 residues. V lost 10 bases, J lost 0 bases, and 19 bases lay in between. The CDR3 spells CATHREGAVSGANVLTF. The DNA of the CDR3 is TGTGCCACCCATAGGGAGGGGGCGGTCTCTGGGGCCAACGTCCTGACTTTC.

This clonotype was detected many times. The V and J genes are TRBV4-2 and TRBJ2-3; 13 positions agree with TRBD2. The junction had 10 bases not matched to a gene; V was cut back by 1 base and J by 0 bases. Germline CDR1 LGHNA, CDR2 YNFKEQ. The CDR3 has 20 amino acids. CDR3: CASSQVAGLAGPTSTDTQYF. For the CDR3, the DNA is TGTGCCAGCAGCCAAGTGGCGGGACTAGCGGGACCAACTAGCACAGATACGCAGTATTTT.

This clonotype was observed many times. The chain recombines TRBV6-2 or TRBV6-3 with TRBJ2-1; D remains ambiguous. Germline CDR1 MNHEY, CDR2 SVGEGT. This CDR3 is 15 amino acids long. V shed 0 bases and J shed 8 bases, with 14 bases lying between them. The CDR3 region has the DNA TGTGCCAGCAGTTACTCGTTAACCAGTCAGGATGAGCAGTTCTTC. Its protein is CASSYSLTSQDEQFF.

V gene TRBV30 combines with J gene TRBJ2-1; D may be TRBD1 (6 bases). Germline CDR1 reads GTSNPN; CDR2 reads SVGIG (reference sequence). V lost 5 bases to trimming and J lost 6 bases, with 20 bases between them. The CDR3 runs to 15 residues. The CDR3 DNA sequence: TGTGCCTGGGGGGGCGGGCGGCCAGAATTCAATGAGCAGTTCTTC. Protein product: CAWGGGRPEFNEQFF. Looking up the rest from reference TRBV30 and TRBJ2-1 gives the full variable domain: SQTIHQWPATLVQPVGSPLSLECTVEGTSNPNLYWYRQAAGRGLQLLFYSVGIGQISSEVPQNLSASRPQDRQFILSSKKLLLSDSGFYLCAWGGGRPEFNEQFFGPGTRLTVL.

The sample holds many counts of this clonotype. The genes are TRBV7-8 and TRBJ2-7, with D possibly TRBD1 on 6 matching bases. The CDR3 contains 17 residues. Trimming took off 3 bases at V and 3 bases at J, with 21 bases between the two ends. Germline V gives CDR1 SGHVS, CDR2 FQNEAQ. The CDR3 nucleotides are TGTGCCAGCAGCTTTTTACCGACCGGACAGAGGATCTACGAGCAGTACTTC. This sequence encodes CASSFLPTGQRIYEQYF.

This clonotype was seen more than once but under ten times. The chain joins TRBV2 to TRBJ2-5, with a weak D call TRBD2 (5 bases). V was shortened by 5 bases and J by 1 base, with 14 bases between the two germline ends. CDR3 length: 15 residues. The germline V gene has CDR1 SNHLY and CDR2 FYNNEI. This chain's CDR3 is CASSLSPGSQETQYF. The CDR3 region has the DNA TGTGCCAGCAGTCTTTCCCCGGGAAGCCAAGAGACCCAGTACTTC. Together with reference TRBV2 and TRBJ2-5, the CDR3 gives the full variable domain: EPEVTQTPSHQVTQMGQEVILRCVPISNHLYFYWYRQILGQKVEFLVSFYNNEISEKSEIFDDQFSVERPDGSNFTLKIRSTKLEDSAMYFCASSLSPGSQETQYFGPGTRLLVL.

In its sample, this clonotype was seen many times. This rearrangement joins TRBV5-1 to TRBJ1-1; 11 bases line up with TRBD1. V was pared by 4 bases and J by 11 bases, with 7 bases of the junction left unmatched. The CDR3 is 13 amino acids. The V gene's germline CDR1 is SGHRS and CDR2 YFSETQ. The CDR3 sequence: CASSLGTGGSAFF. The CDR3 DNA reads TGCGCCAGCAGCCTAGGGACAGGGGGAAGTGCTTTCTTT.

V is TRBV11-2 and J is TRBJ2-1, with TRBD2 identical over 7 bases. V gave up 10 bases and J gave up 3 bases; unmatched junction bases: 15. Germline V gene data show CDR1 as SGHAT and CDR2 as FQNNGV. This CDR3 region has 16 residues. The CDR3 region is CANNLLPGLNYNEQFF. CDR3 DNA: TGTGCCAACAACCTACTCCCGGGACTAAACTACAATGAGCAGTTCTTC.

The chain employs TRBV7-6 and TRBJ2-1, with 10 bases lining up with TRBD2. V shed 5 bases, J shed 6 bases, and the junction held 7 bases outside the gene matches. CDR1 is SGHVS and CDR2 is FNYEAQ in the germline V gene. CDR3 length equals 15 residues. CDR3 amino acids: CASSRLAGDGNEQFF. The CDR3 nucleotides are TGTGCCAGCAGCCGTCTAGCGGGAGATGGCAATGAGCAGTTCTTC.

This clonotype was picked up a small number of times. The DNA is omitted, as the CDR3 cannot be located on it reliably, and the CDR3 follows TCRdb's listing. The chain couples TRBV6-6 to TRBJ2-5; the D call TRBD1 from the table was never checked on the DNA. Germline values: CDR1 MNHNY, CDR2 SVGAGI (reference sequence). The CDR3 is 17 residues long, counting both termini. The CDR3 here is CASSYSARVGFLETQYF.

This clonotype was seen repeatedly, ten times or more. This sequence joins TRBV12-3 or TRBV12-4 and TRBJ2-3; a possible D gene is TRBD2 (7 bases). V was pared by 6 bases and J by 0 bases, with 13 bases between. The CDR3 is 15 residues long. CDR3 amino acids: CASRRGGDSTDTQYF. DNA of the CDR3: TGTGCCAGCAGGAGGGGGGGAGATAGCACAGATACGCAGTATTTT.

This clonotype was seen ten or more times. The chain joins TRBV6-4 to TRBJ2-1, with 7 bases fitting TRBD2. V lost 1 base and J lost 14; bases outside the gene matches: 8. Germline V CDR1 and CDR2: MRHNA, SNTAGT. The CDR3 contains 13 residues. Written as DNA, the CDR3 is TGTGCCAGCAGTGACTTGAGACTAGGGAGGGAGTTCTTC. This encodes CASSDLRLGREFF.

This clonotype was observed many times. This chain uses TRBV20-1 with TRBJ1-1; D gene unclear. CDR3 length: 11 residues. Germline CDR1 is DFQATT and CDR2 is SNEGSKA (reference sequence). V lost 6 bases, J lost 6 bases, and 11 bases lay in between. The CDR3 loop is CSASESAEAFF. Here the CDR3 DNA reads TGCAGTGCAAGTGAGAGCGCTGAAGCTTTCTTT.

The chain couples TRBV5-1 to TRBJ2-3, with D uncertain. V shed 0 bases and J shed 2 bases, with 7 bases lying between them. CDR1 SGHRS and CDR2 YFSETQ come from the germline V gene. The CDR3 contains 14 residues. The CDR3 nucleotides are TGCGCCAGCAGCTTGGGAGAGATCACAGATACGCAGTATTTT. Its protein product is CASSLGEITDTQYF.